A single TCR beta chain is shown here with its context. Antigen specificity is unknown. This sample was taken from a study of T cell responses to AZD1222 COVID-19 vaccine. Study outcomes and limitations: CD4 TCRs covered the whole spike, strongest at regions 160-218 and 743-854. Donors in the cohort were predominantly white British and more often female, and clonal diversity was possibly underestimated. The study sampled repertoires only after the peak T cell response.

Germline V gives CDR1 KGHSH, CDR2 LQKENI. V lost 6 bases and J lost 6, with 18 bases in between. This CDR3 is 14 amino acids long. TCRdb's table, derived via immunoSEQ multiplex PCR, lists solely in-frame clones and lacks some. Found here are around 150,000 clones, about 91% of them singletons; the top ten hold about 1.1%. Source: peripheral blood, taken 28 days after the second AZD1222 dose. The genes are TRBV18 and TRBJ2-7; TRBD1 or TRBD2 may be the D gene (5 bases each). This sequence was found in an adult who received the AZD1222 COVID-19 vaccine. CDR3 loop: CASSPTQGRGEQYF. As DNA, the CDR3 is TGTGCCAGCTCTCCCACGCAGGGTCGGGGCGAGCAGTACTTC.